This T cell receptor beta chain derives from a study of persistence of HIV-infected CD4 T cells. The CDR3 sequence is 13 residues long. The V segment lost 8 bases and the J segment 5 bases; nucleotides outside the gene matches: 4. CDR1 and CDR2 from the germline V gene are SNHLY and FYNNEI. Anti-CD3/anti-CD28 beads served as a nonspecific positive control stimulus. CD4+ T cells upregulating both CD40 ligand and CD69 were sorted as responding cells. A note on this clone: Its antigen is not identified.

The immunoSEQ assay was version 4, run in survey mode. TCRdb's copy holds only in-frame clones and misses some; the assay was immunoSEQ multiplex PCR. The repertoire holds about 47,000 clones, with roughly 92% as singletons. The receptor was isolated from an adult man with HIV who was CMV-seropositive. This sample comprised CD4+ T cells sorted from PBMCs after approximately 20-hour stimulation, obtained from a patient who received antiretroviral therapy. V and J are TRBV2 and TRBJ2-7; 12 bases fit TRBD1. CDR3 sequence: CASAGQGAHEQYF. CDR3 nucleotides: TGTGCCAGCGCGGGACAGGGGGCCCACGAGCAGTACTTC.